These 28 T cell receptor beta chains originate from one sample sequenced in a study of shared T cell receptors in the human thymus. Data came from immunoSEQ multiplex PCR; TCRdb stores just in-frame clones and leaves some out. The top ten hold roughly 0.021% of the sample, which has about 380,000 clones, 85% to 95% seen once. Specimen: thymocytes. These receptors came from a human donor.

This clone was observed a few times. The chain recombines TRBV10-1 with TRBJ1-5; 7 bases align to TRBD1. This CDR3 spans 13 amino acids. Germline trimming cut 6 bases from V and 3 bases from J; bases unmatched to any gene: 2. Germline V gene lookup returns CDR1 WNHNN and CDR2 SYGVQD (reference sequence). The DNA of the CDR3 is TGCGCCAGCAGGGACAGGATCAATCAGCCCCAGCATTTT. This translates into CASRDRINQPQHF.

This chain uses TRBV5-4 with TRBJ2-7; 7 nucleotides line up with TRBD2. V shed 1 base and J 5 bases; nucleotides not matched to a gene: 9. Germline loops: CDR1 SGHNT, CDR2 YYREEE (reference sequence). The CDR3 is 15 residues long. CDR3 in amino acids: CASSLRSPREDEQYF. Written as DNA, the CDR3 is TGTGCCAGCAGCTTGAGGTCCCCCCGGGAGGACGAGCAGTACTTC.

The chain links TRBV29-1 to TRBJ2-1; TRBD2 matches 12 bases. Germline values: CDR1 SQVTM, CDR2 ANQGSEA. V shed 4 bases, J shed 3 bases, and the junction held 1 base outside the gene matches. The length of the CDR3 is 14 residues. The CDR3 coding sequence is TGCAGCGTTGGACTAGCGGGAGTCTACAATGAGCAGTTCTTC. It encodes CSVGLAGVYNEQFF.

The chain joins TRBV28 to TRBJ1-2, with a weak D call TRBD1 (6 bases). The germline CDR1 and CDR2 sequences are MDHEN and SYDVKM. The CDR3 totals 13 residues. Trimming took off 5 bases at V and 8 bases at J, with 15 bases between the two ends. The CDR3 reads CASSTRGAGGYTF. The DNA of the CDR3 is TGTGCCAGCAGTACCCGGGGGGCAGGAGGCTACACCTTC.

The V gene is TRBV29-1, the J gene TRBJ2-1; D might be TRBD2 (6 bases). The CDR3 totals 15 residues. Germline CDR1 SQVTM, CDR2 ANQGSEA. Trimming removed 7 bases at V and 3 bases at J, with 19 bases between. The CDR3 protein is CSDNLASSLYNEQFF. The CDR3 DNA reads as TGCAGCGATAACCTAGCGTCTTCCCTCTACAATGAGCAGTTCTTC.

This chain joins TRBV9 and TRBJ2-1, with 8 bases lining up with TRBD2. V lost 4 bases, J lost 0 bases, and 18 bases stayed unmatched. Germline V gene sequence: CDR1 SGDLS, CDR2 YYNGEE. This CDR3 contains 20 residues. The CDR3 loop reads CASSSSRGLAGKSSYNEQFF. CDR3 sequence (DNA): TGTGCCAGCAGCTCCAGTCGGGGCCTAGCGGGCAAGAGCTCCTACAATGAGCAGTTCTTC.

Remarks on this clone: Within the sample, other DNA sequences also encode this same CDR3. The rearrangement joins TRBV18 to TRBJ1-1; 7 bases align to TRBD1. Germline CDR1 is KGHSH and CDR2 is LQKENI. This CDR3 has 15 amino acids. V dropped 3 bases and J dropped 3; count of bases not matched to a gene: 7. CDR3 amino acids: CASSPRTGGDTEAFF. The CDR3 DNA reads TGTGCCAGCTCACCCCGGACAGGCGGGGACACTGAAGCTTTCTTT.

The V call is TRBV28, the J call TRBJ1-2; possible D gene TRBD1, 5 bases. The CDR3 covers 15 residues. V lost 6 bases, J lost 3 bases, and 17 bases lay in between. The germline V gene has CDR1 MDHEN and CDR2 SYDVKM. This CDR3 is CASSLRQRGDYGYTF. CDR3 DNA: TGTGCCAGCAGCCTACGACAGAGAGGAGACTATGGCTACACCTTC.

The V gene is TRBV4-2, the J gene TRBJ2-7; 16 bases match TRBD2. V lost 4 bases and J lost 4; bases outside the gene matches: 4. CDR1 is LGHNA, CDR2 YNFKEQ, per germline. The CDR3 sequence is 16 residues long. This CDR3 is CASSPPGLAGGYEQYF. The CDR3 DNA is TGTGCCAGCAGCCCCCCGGGACTAGCGGGAGGGTACGAGCAGTACTTC.

This chain connects TRBV4-1 to TRBJ1-2, with D perhaps matching TRBD1 (5 bases). Germline loops: CDR1 MGHRA, CDR2 YSYEKL. Trimming took 3 bases from V and 0 from J, leaving 8 bases between them. The CDR3 sequence is 14 residues long. CDR3 region: CASSQGRTNYGYTF. Written as DNA, the CDR3 is TGCGCCAGCAGCCAGGGACGGACTAACTATGGCTACACCTTC.

This chain joins TRBV27 and TRBJ2-1, with D tentatively TRBD1 or TRBD2 (8 bases each). Trimming pared 4 bases from V and 9 bases from J, leaving 25 bases between. Germline V gene data show CDR1 as MNHEY and CDR2 as SMNVEV (reference sequence). This CDR3 is 17 amino acids long. As DNA, the CDR3 is TGTGCCAGCAGTTCGGACAGGGAGGGACTAGGGGACGCTGAGCAGTTCTTC. The encoded protein is CASSSDREGLGDAEQFF.

The V call is TRBV5-6, the J call TRBJ1-1, with 7 bases aligning to TRBD1. V lost 3 bases, J lost 0 bases, and 2 bases stayed unmatched. The germline V gene has CDR1 SGHDT and CDR2 YYEEEE. There are 14 residues in the CDR3. This chain's CDR3 is CASSSDRMNTEAFF. Written as DNA, the CDR3 is TGTGCCAGCAGCTCGGACAGGATGAACACTGAAGCTTTCTTT.

The chain has TRBV27 and TRBJ2-3; D is possibly TRBD1 (5 bases). The CDR3 spans 19 residues. Germline assignment: CDR1 MNHEY and CDR2 SMNVEV (reference sequence). Trimming removed 3 bases at V and 2 bases at J, with 24 bases between. CDR3 region: CASSLAAWQGMVFTDTQYF. In DNA form, the CDR3 reads TGTGCCAGCAGTTTGGCCGCCTGGCAGGGAATGGTTTTCACAGATACGCAGTATTTT.

The genes are TRBV19 and TRBJ1-5, with 7 bases matching TRBD1. CDR1 and CDR2 (germline): LNHDA, SQIVND (reference sequence). CDR3 length equals 15 residues. The V segment lost 2 bases and the J segment 1 base; nucleotides outside the gene matches: 2. For the CDR3, the DNA is TGTGCCAGTAGTATATCACAGGGGAGCAATCAGCCCCAGCATTTT. Amino acids: CASSISQGSNQPQHF.

The chain is built from TRBV7-3 and TRBJ2-7; 7 nucleotides agree with TRBD2. Germline CDR1 is SGHTA and CDR2 is FQGTGA. Germline trimming cut 6 bases from V and 5 bases from J; bases unmatched to any gene: 7. CDR3 length: 13 amino acids. CDR3 sequence reads: CASSPGLDNEQYF. The CDR3 DNA follows: TGTGCCAGCAGTCCTGGACTAGACAACGAGCAGTACTTC.

The chain has TRBV25-1 and TRBJ1-4; 8 bases align to TRBD1. CDR1 is MGHDK and CDR2 is SYGVNS in the germline V gene. The CDR3 spans 13 residues. Trimming removed 7 bases from V and 8 bases from J; junction bases left unmatched: 6. The CDR3 loop reads CASKDREEEKLFF. CDR3 sequence (DNA): TGTGCCAGCAAGGACAGGGAGGAGGAAAAACTGTTTTTT.

The chain is built from TRBV4-1 and TRBJ2-1, with unresolved D. This CDR3 is built from 11 residues. CDR1 is MGHRA, CDR2 YSYEKL, per germline. Trimming removed 0 bases at V and 7 bases at J, with 1 base between. The CDR3 DNA reads as TGCGCCAGCAGCCAAGAGAATGAGCAGTTCTTC. Translated, it gives CASSQENEQFF.

The rearrangement joins TRBV7-2 to TRBJ2-7; D unresolved. The germline V and J ends were trimmed by 5 bases and 5 bases, with 10 bases remaining between them. Germline CDR1 SGHTA, CDR2 FQGNSA. The CDR3 length is 12 residues. CDR3 in DNA: TGTGCCAGCAGCCCCCTTCGGGACGAGCAGTACTTC. Encoded protein: CASSPLRDEQYF.

This chain joins TRBV7-3 and TRBJ2-1, with 11 positions matching TRBD1. J gave up 6 bases and V 4 bases, and 5 bases lay outside the gene matches. Germline V gene lookup returns CDR1 SGHTA and CDR2 FQGTGA. The CDR3 covers 15 residues. The CDR3 DNA sequence: TGTGCCAGCAGCTCGCCGGGACAGGGGGTCAATGAGCAGTTCTTC. This codes for CASSSPGQGVNEQFF.

DNA for the CDR3: TGCGCCAGCAGCCAAGCGTCCCGGGACAGGAACTACGAGCAGTACTTC. This encodes CASSQASRDRNYEQYF. J is TRBJ2-7 and V is TRBV4-1; 8 nucleotides align to TRBD1. This CDR3 is built from 16 residues. After removal of 1 base from V and 3 bases from J, the junction contained 8 bases not matched to a gene. Looked up from germline, CDR1 is MGHRA and CDR2 is YSYEKL.

The CDR3 region is CATAGEIGSNQPQHF. In DNA, the CDR3 is TGTGCCACCGCCGGCGAGATTGGGTCGAATCAGCCCCAGCATTTT. The V call is TRBV19, the J call TRBJ1-5, with D hard to call. Germline-derived CDR1 and CDR2 are LNHDA and SQIVND (reference sequence). CDR3 length: 15 residues. The V gene lost 10 bases and the J gene lost 4 bases, with 20 bases spanning the gap.

V and J are TRBV5-4 and TRBJ2-7; 14 bases are a match to TRBD2. The CDR3 contains 17 residues. V trimming: 4 bases; J trimming: 2 bases; junction bases outside the gene matches: 8. Germline CDR1 and CDR2: SGHNT and YYREEE (reference sequence). CDR3 DNA: TGTGCCAGCAGCATTGGGACTAGCGGGAGAGAGGCCTACGAGCAGTACTTC. Protein: CASSIGTSGREAYEQYF. The full variable domain, completed using reference TRBV5-4 and TRBJ2-7, is ETGVTQSPTHLIKTRGQQVTLRCSSQSGHNTVSWYQQALGQGPQFIFQYYREEENGRGNFPPRFSGLQFPNYSSELNVNALELDDSALYLCASSIGTSGREAYEQYFGPGTRLTVT.

The chain joins TRBV14 to TRBJ2-1, with 7 positions matching TRBD1. The CDR3 is 15 amino acids. CDR1 is SGHDN and CDR2 is FVKESK in the germline V gene. V shed 1 base, J shed 7 bases, and the junction held 7 bases outside the gene matches. The CDR3 protein is CASSQAQGLKNEQFF. For the CDR3, the DNA is TGTGCCAGCAGCCAAGCACAGGGGCTGAAGAATGAGCAGTTCTTC.

The V gene is TRBV27, the J gene TRBJ1-1, with D perhaps matching TRBD1 (5 bases). The CDR3 loop spans 14 amino acids. V was trimmed by 4 bases and J by 0 bases, leaving 9 bases between them. Germline V lookup: CDR1 MNHEY, CDR2 SMNVEV (reference sequence). The CDR3 DNA follows: TGTGCCAGCAGTTGGGGGACGGTGAACACTGAAGCTTTCTTT. This codes for CASSWGTVNTEAFF.

This chain links TRBV5-4 with TRBJ2-2; D is possibly TRBD1 (6 bases). This CDR3 contains 14 residues. Trimming pared 7 bases from V and 7 bases from J, leaving 17 bases between. CDR1 and CDR2 from the germline V gene are SGHNT and YYREEE (reference sequence). The CDR3 spells CASRVTGSIGELFF. CDR3 DNA: TGTGCCAGCCGCGTCACAGGGTCGATCGGGGAGCTGTTTTTT. Looking up the rest from reference TRBV5-4 and TRBJ2-2 gives the full variable domain: ETGVTQSPTHLIKTRGQQVTLRCSSQSGHNTVSWYQQALGQGPQFIFQYYREEENGRGNFPPRFSGLQFPNYSSELNVNALELDDSALYLCASRVTGSIGELFFGEGSRLTVL.

This chain joins TRBV5-6 and TRBJ2-1, with TRBD2 identical over 8 bases. The ends lost 0 bases at V and 11 bases at J; junction bases unmatched: 7. This CDR3 comprises 14 residues. Germline V CDR1 and CDR2: SGHDT, YYEEEE. As DNA, the CDR3 is TGTGCCAGCAGCTTGGGACTAGCGCCCCTTAAGCAGTTCTTC. Amino acid sequence: CASSLGLAPLKQFF.

This chain links TRBV7-8 with TRBJ1-5, with TRBD1 matching 9 bases. The CDR3 loop spans 19 amino acids. V shed 5 bases and J 0 bases; nucleotides not matched to a gene: 14. Germline-derived CDR1 and CDR2 are SGHVS and FQNEAQ. In DNA, the CDR3 is TGTGCCAGCAGCCCGTACCTCCGGGACAGGGTGGATAGCAATCAGCCCCAGCATTTT. Amino acid sequence: CASSPYLRDRVDSNQPQHF. The full variable domain, rest sourced from reference TRBV7-8 and TRBJ1-5, is GAGVSQSPRYKVAKRGQDVALRCDPISGHVSLFWYQQALGQGPEFLTYFQNEAQLDKSGLPSDRFFAERPEGSVSTLKIQRTQQEDSAVYLCASSPYLRDRVDSNQPQHFGDGTRLSIL.

The rearrangement joins TRBV5-6 to TRBJ2-7; TRBD2 aligns across 9 bases. The CDR3 extends over 14 amino acids. The germline gives CDR1 SGHDT, CDR2 YYEEEE. The J segment lost 3 bases and the V segment lost 4 bases, leaving 5 bases of the junction unmatched. CDR3 protein: CASSLGLAIYEQYF. DNA for the CDR3: TGTGCCAGCAGCCTTGGACTAGCGATCTACGAGCAGTACTTC.